The 17 T cell receptor beta chains below were found in one sample sequenced in a study of blood T cells in healthy people across ages (dated by TCRdb to between 2015 and 2017). Library construction relied on 5' RACE. Sequencing instrument: Illumina HiSeq 2500. A second PCR of about 6 to 12 cycles was performed with a sample-barcoded 5' primer and a J-beta primer mix. TCRdb handled the public reads itself, with Q25 trimming in fastp and clone calling in MiXCR, and kept productive beta chains. When rows share a CDR3 protein, they turn into one entry using the most common DNA and genes. The sample has 1.5 million to 2 million distinct CDR3 sequences on record, around 48% of them singletons. The ten biggest clones cover 2.1% of the sample. The specimen sequenced was blood. These receptor sequences come from a middle-aged woman in good health.

CDR3 DNA sequence: TGCGCCAGCAGCCCCGAAGGGGGGGGGTACACAGATACGCAGTATTTT. This codes for CASSPEGGGYTDTQYF. V usage is TRBV5-1 and J usage is TRBJ2-3, with D possibly TRBD2 on 7 matching bases. The germline V gene has CDR1 SGHRS and CDR2 YFSETQ. The length of the CDR3 is 16 residues. Trimming cost V 4 bases and J 2 bases, with 17 bases left between them.

The chain joins TRBV18 to TRBJ2-3, with 11 bases identical to TRBD2. Per the germline V gene, CDR1 is KGHSH and CDR2 is LQKENI. The CDR3 sequence is 17 residues long. V gave up 4 bases and J gave up 2 bases; unmatched junction bases: 8. CDR3 nucleotides: TGTGCCAGCTCACTGACCGGACTAGCGGGCTACACAGATACGCAGTATTTT. Translating gives CASSLTGLAGYTDTQYF.

The J gene is TRBJ2-3, the V gene TRBV12-3 or TRBV12-4; no clear D. The V and J ends lost 8 bases and 1 base respectively, with 7 bases between them. The CDR3 length is 12 residues. Here the CDR3 DNA reads TGTGCCAGCGCGGCCCGCACAGATACGCAGTATTTT. Its translation is CASAARTDTQYF.

The rearrangement joins TRBV5-5 to TRBJ2-3; no clear D. V was pared by 0 bases and J by 2 bases, with 7 bases between. Per germline, CDR1 SGHKS and CDR2 YYEKEE (reference sequence). The CDR3 totals 14 residues. In nucleotides, the CDR3 is TGTGCCAGCAGCTTGGAGGACCCCACAGATACGCAGTATTTT. Amino acid sequence: CASSLEDPTDTQYF.

The genes are TRBV2 and TRBJ1-4; D unclear. The CDR3 is 15 amino acids. The ends were cut back, 6 bases at V and 3 bases at J, with 14 bases in the middle. Per the germline V gene, CDR1 is SNHLY and CDR2 is FYNNEI. CDR3 region: CASRNQPTSNEKLFF. As DNA, the CDR3 is TGTGCCAGCAGAAACCAGCCTACTTCTAATGAAAAACTGTTTTTT.

The J gene is TRBJ2-3, the V gene TRBV2, with TRBD2 matching 15 bases. This CDR3 is 19 amino acids long. Germline V lookup: CDR1 SNHLY, CDR2 FYNNEI. V was pared by 8 bases and J by 5 bases, with 17 bases of the junction left unmatched. CDR3 nucleotides: TGTGCCAGCGCCGGGGCAGGACTAGCGGGGGGGTCAGGGGGAGATACGCAGTATTTT. Protein product: CASAGAGLAGGSGGDTQYF. The full variable domain, rest sourced from reference TRBV2 and TRBJ2-3, is EPEVTQTPSHQVTQMGQEVILRCVPISNHLYFYWYRQILGQKVEFLVSFYNNEISEKSEIFDDQFSVERPDGSNFTLKIRSTKLEDSAMYFCASAGAGLAGGSGGDTQYFGPGTRLTVL.

As for this clonotype: One end of the junction fails to match germline, which may point to a read error. The gene calls are TRBV7-2 and TRBJ2-3; no definite D call. The CDR3 sequence is 12 residues long. Germline V lookup: CDR1 SGHTA, CDR2 FQGNSA. The CDR3 spells CASSSYTETQYF. CDR3 DNA: TGTGCCAGCAGCTCTTACACAGAGACGCAGTATTTT.

The chain links TRBV14 to TRBJ2-5, with 11 bases matching TRBD2. Trimming took 1 base from V and 0 from J; bases not matched to a gene: 4. Germline CDR1 and CDR2: SGHDN and FVKESK. The CDR3 spans 17 residues. The CDR3 nucleotides read TGTGCCAGCAGCCAAGTGGGGACTAGCGGAAACCAAGAGACCCAGTACTTC. Its translation is CASSQVGTSGNQETQYF.

The rearrangement joins TRBV20-1 to TRBJ2-7; 10 nucleotides match TRBD2. The DNA end is a closer match to TRBJ2-4, so the J assignment may be wrong. This CDR3 is 17 amino acids long. Germline CDR1 DFQATT, CDR2 SNEGSKA (reference sequence). The CDR3 region has the DNA TGCAGTGCTCCGCGCCAAACAAGCGGGGGGGTGACGTACATTCAGTACTTC. It is translated as CSAPRQTSGGVTYIQYF.

The table lists this clonotype with a few counts. The rearrangement uses TRBV6-6 and TRBJ2-7; 7 bases match TRBD2. The CDR3 is 15 amino acids. Trimming removed 0 bases from V and 4 bases from J; junction bases left unmatched: 6. CDR1 and CDR2 from the germline V gene are MNHNY and SVGAGI (reference sequence). The CDR3 spells CASSYSKRGEYEQYF. The CDR3, as DNA: TGTGCCAGCAGTTACTCGAAACGGGGGGAGTACGAGCAGTACTTC.

The V call is TRBV13, the J call TRBJ2-5; no definite D call. The CDR3 is 13 residues long. Germline CDR1 is PRHDT and CDR2 is FYEKMQ (reference sequence). V lost 5 bases and J 11 bases, leaving 18 bases between the germline ends. The DNA of the CDR3 is TGTGCCAGCAGCCCCCCTCTTCCGAATGAGCAGTACTTC. It yields the protein CASSPPLPNEQYF.

The chain joins TRBV5-1 to TRBJ2-1; 9 bases align to TRBD2. The CDR3 extends over 19 amino acids. CDR1 SGHRS and CDR2 YFSETQ come from the germline V gene. V dropped 5 bases and J dropped 0; count of bases not matched to a gene: 15. CDR3 region: CASSTRGLAGSSSYNEQFF. CDR3 sequence (DNA): TGCGCCAGCAGTACCCGGGGGCTAGCGGGGTCGAGCTCCTACAATGAGCAGTTCTTC.

The V gene is TRBV7-2, the J gene TRBJ1-4; TRBD1 matches at 9 bases. The CDR3 length is 16 residues. Germline lookup yields CDR1 SGHTA and CDR2 FQGNSA. The junction had 14 bases not matched to a gene; V was cut back by 5 bases and J by 10 bases. The CDR3 protein is CASSETGGHVSAKLFF. In DNA form, the CDR3 reads TGTGCCAGCAGCGAAACAGGGGGCCATGTCTCTGCAAAACTGTTTTTT. The whole variable domain, filled in from reference TRBV7-2 and TRBJ1-4, reads GAGVSQSPSNKVTEKGKDVELRCDPISGHTALYWYRQSLGQGLEFLIYFQGNSAPDKSGLPSDRFSAERTGGSVSTLTIQRTQQEDSAVYLCASSETGGHVSAKLFFGSGTQLSVL.

CDR3 nucleotide sequence: TGTGGGAGCGGGGGGGCCTTGGATGAGCAGTTCTTC. As protein: CGSGGALDEQFF. This chain connects TRBV2 to TRBJ2-1, with TRBD2 identical over 10 bases. Germline CDR1 reads SNHLY; CDR2 reads FYNNEI. CDR3 length: 12 amino acids. Together with reference TRBV2 and TRBJ2-1, the CDR3 gives the full variable domain: EPEVTQTPSHQVTQMGQEVILRCVPISNHLYFYWYRQILGQKVEFLVSFYNNEISEKSEIFDDQFSVERPDGSNFTLKIRSTKLEDSAMYFCGSGGALDEQFFGPGTRLTVL.

The chain uses TRBV6-5 and TRBJ2-3; D perhaps matches TRBD2 (6 bases). The CDR3 runs 15 residues. Germline V CDR1 and CDR2: MNHEY, SVGAGI. Between the trimmed V and J ends, which lost 6 bases and 3 bases, there was a span of 16 bases. The CDR3 sequence: CASRGLGTGTDTQYF. CDR3 in DNA: TGTGCCAGCAGGGGACTGGGCACGGGTACAGATACGCAGTATTTT.

This chain connects TRBV20-1 to TRBJ2-7; perhaps D is TRBD1 or TRBD2 (5 bases each). CDR3 length: 16 amino acids. The V end lost 1 base, the J end lost 0 bases, and 16 bases lay between the germline ends. Germline CDR1 DFQATT, CDR2 SNEGSKA (reference sequence). CDR3 loop: CSARVLGPGTSYEQYF. CDR3 DNA: TGCAGTGCTAGAGTCTTGGGGCCGGGGACCTCCTACGAGCAGTACTTC.

This clonotype was seen a handful of times. The V call is TRBV29-1, the J call TRBJ2-5; D could derive from TRBD1 or TRBD2 (6 bases each). V dropped 6 bases and J dropped 2 bases, with 13 bases sitting between them. The V gene's germline CDR1 is SQVTM and CDR2 ANQGSEA. CDR3 length: 13 residues. The CDR3 reads CSVLGGGQETQYF. CDR3 coding DNA: TGCAGCGTCCTCGGAGGGGGGCAAGAGACCCAGTACTTC.